This T cell receptor (beta chain) came from a study of blood T cell repertoires in COVID-19. Method: immunoSEQ multiplex PCR; TCRdb's copy keeps in-frame clones and lacks some. The sample has 250,000 to 300,000 clones; around 86% are singletons. The germline CDR1 and CDR2 sequences are SGHRS and YFSETQ. Trimming shortened V by 3 bases and J by 1 base, and 7 bases separated the two germline ends. CDR3 size: 13 residues. The specimen was PBMCs or T cells enriched from blood (not recorded which). This receptor was obtained from a middle-aged woman who had recovered from COVID-19. The genes are TRBV5-1 and TRBJ1-1; D is perhaps TRBD1 (6 bases). CDR3 sequence: CASSSTGNTEAFF. In DNA, the CDR3 is TGCGCCAGCAGCTCGACAGGGAACACTGAAGCTTTCTTT.